The next 23 T cell receptor beta chains were all read from a single sample in a study of blood T cells in healthy people across ages. PCR was performed a second time for about 7 to 11 cycles using a sample-barcoded 5' primer and a J-beta primer mix. TCRdb re-called the 5' RACE reads through MiXCR, storing one row per CDR3 protein. The data show around 990,000 distinct CDR3 sequences, 35% to 40% seen once. Sample: blood. The origin of the receptors is a man aged 18-30 years in good health.

With regard to this clonotype: An end of the junction does not agree with germline; a read error may underlie this. The V call is TRBV9, the J call TRBJ1-6, with 7 bases fitting TRBD1. The germline CDR1 and CDR2 sequences are SGDLS and YYNGEE. This CDR3 comprises 15 residues. The CDR3, as DNA: TGTACCAGCAGCCTTGAAGACAGGGTAAATTCACCCCTCCACTTT. Its translation is CTSSLEDRVNSPLHF.

The chain recombines TRBV20-1 with TRBJ1-1, with D hard to call. The CDR3 contains 11 residues. CDR1 and CDR2 from the germline V gene are DFQATT and SNEGSKA (reference sequence). Deletions cut 4 bases from V and 8 bases from J, with 11 bases between. CDR3 in DNA: TGCAGTGCTATTGGGGTTATGGAAGCTTTCTTT. Translated, it gives CSAIGVMEAFF.

The CDR3 spells CASSPIDILNTGELFF. The DNA for the CDR3 is TGTGCCAGCAGCCCCATAGACATACTGAACACCGGGGAGCTGTTTTTT. The gene calls are TRBV7-2 and TRBJ2-2; the D is unclear. The germline V gene encodes CDR1 SGHTA and CDR2 FQGNSA. Trimming took 5 bases from V and 1 from J, leaving 14 bases between them. The length of the CDR3 is 16 residues.

A few counts support this clonotype. The chain joins TRBV11-2 to TRBJ1-5; D not resolved. V was clipped by 0 bases and J by 15 bases, with 15 bases between them. The CDR3 extends over 13 amino acids. The germline CDR1 and CDR2 sequences are SGHAT and FQNNGV. The CDR3 DNA reads as TGTGCCAGCAGCTTAGATGTGGCCGCTCCCAGGCATTTT. Protein sequence: CASSLDVAAPRHF.

This clonotype was detected only a few times. J is TRBJ2-3 and V is TRBV4-3; no clear D. CDR3 size: 14 residues. CDR1 and CDR2 (germline): LGHNA, YSLEER. V was trimmed by 1 base and J by 2 bases, leaving 7 bases between them. CDR3 residues: CASSQAQTTDTQYF. The DNA for the CDR3 is TGCGCCAGCAGCCAAGCACAGACCACAGATACGCAGTATTTT.

The rearrangement uses TRBV20-1 and TRBJ2-3, with TRBD2 identical over 8 bases. This CDR3 is built from 16 residues. Trimming cost V 1 base and J 5 bases; bases outside gene matches: 11. Germline loops: CDR1 DFQATT, CDR2 SNEGSKA (reference sequence). CDR3 sequence (DNA): TGCAGTGCTAGAGGGGGTAGGGGACTAGAAATAGATACGCAGTATTTT. Translated, it gives CSARGGRGLEIDTQYF.

This clonotype showed up just a few times. The chain employs TRBV7-2 and TRBJ2-3, with a possible D match to TRBD2 (5 bases). This CDR3 spans 15 amino acids. In germline, CDR1 is SGHTA, CDR2 FQGNSA. With 1 base removed from V and 4 bases from J, the gap between germline ends came to 12 bases. The CDR3 sequence: CASSLDKARADTQYF. Written as DNA, the CDR3 is TGTGCCAGCAGCTTAGACAAGGCGCGGGCAGATACGCAGTATTTT.

Note on this clonotype: One base away lies a much larger clone, so this may be a sequencing read error. The V call is TRBV6-5, the J call TRBJ2-5; D is perhaps TRBD2 (6 bases). V lost 5 bases, J lost 11 bases, and 21 bases lay in between. CDR3 length: 14 amino acids. In germline, CDR1 is MNHEY, CDR2 SVGAGI. This CDR3 is CASSPGTPRDEQYF. The CDR3 DNA reads as TGTGCCAGCAGTCCAGGGACTCCTAGAGATGAGCAGTACTTC.

The gene calls are TRBV6-5 and TRBJ2-1, with 9 bases identical to TRBD2. The CDR3 length is 12 residues. After removal of 7 bases from V and 11 bases from J, the junction contained 6 bases not matched to a gene. CDR1 MNHEY and CDR2 SVGAGI come from the germline V gene. DNA for the CDR3: TGTGCCAGCACCGCTCTAGCGGGGAAGCAGTTCTTC. Its translation: CASTALAGKQFF.

J is TRBJ1-2 and V is TRBV9, with 8 bases lining up with TRBD1. Germline CDR1 and CDR2: SGDLS and YYNGEE. Losses at the gene ends were 2 bases for V and 6 bases for J; bases not matched to a gene: 6. This CDR3 contains 14 residues. CDR3 DNA: TGTGCCAGCAGCGTCCTGACAGGGGAGGATGGCTACACCTTC. Protein: CASSVLTGEDGYTF.

The chain links TRBV20-1 to TRBJ1-1; D is undetermined. Germline V gene sequence: CDR1 DFQATT, CDR2 SNEGSKA (reference sequence). The CDR3 contains 10 residues. V was cut by 7 bases and J by 1 base, with 4 bases left in between. The DNA for the CDR3 is TGCAGTGACAAGAACACTGAAGCTTTCTTT. Its translation: CSDKNTEAFF.

There are a few counts of this clonotype. The rearrangement joins TRBV20-1 to TRBJ2-5, with TRBD1 matching 7 bases. V gave up 3 bases and J gave up 5 bases; unmatched junction bases: 6. Germline V gene lookup returns CDR1 DFQATT and CDR2 SNEGSKA (reference sequence). The length of the CDR3 is 13 residues. CDR3 nucleotides: TGCAGTGCTAGGGGACAGTACGAGGAGACCCAGTACTTC. Protein product: CSARGQYEETQYF.

The chain joins TRBV15 to TRBJ2-3, with D hard to call. Germline lookup yields CDR1 LNHNV and CDR2 YYDKDF (reference sequence). Trimming cost V 5 bases and J 5 bases, with 8 bases left between them. This CDR3 comprises 12 residues. The CDR3 reads CATSRLGDTQYF. The CDR3 DNA sequence: TGTGCCACCAGCCGACTTGGAGATACGCAGTATTTT.

This rearrangement joins TRBV7-2 to TRBJ2-6; no clear D gene. Germline CDR1 reads SGHTA; CDR2 reads FQGNSA. V lost 0 bases to trimming and J lost 5 bases, with 8 bases between them. The CDR3 extends over 15 amino acids. For the CDR3, the DNA is TGTGCCAGCAGCTTAGCACTCAACAGGGCCAACGTCCTGACTTTC. This gives the protein CASSLALNRANVLTF.

V gene TRBV6-2 or TRBV6-3 combines with J gene TRBJ2-7, with TRBD1 identical over 8 bases. The V and J ends lost 2 bases and 4 bases, in that order; junction bases with no gene match: 10. Germline CDR1 and CDR2: MNHEY and SVGEGT. The CDR3 spans 16 residues. The CDR3: CASSYTPGQVEYEQYF. The CDR3 DNA follows: TGTGCCAGCAGTTACACTCCGGGACAGGTGGAATACGAGCAGTACTTC.

This clonotype was recorded once. J is TRBJ2-1 and V is TRBV20-1, with 9 bases aligning to TRBD2. In germline, CDR1 is DFQATT, CDR2 SNEGSKA (reference sequence). V was clipped by 8 bases and J by 0 bases; unmatched bases: 14. The CDR3 loop spans 17 amino acids. The CDR3 is CSTAGSGGDSSYNEQFF. The CDR3 DNA sequence: TGCAGTACTGCCGGTAGCGGGGGCGATAGCTCCTACAATGAGCAGTTCTTC.

The CDR3 loop is CASKLGNTIYF. CDR3 nucleotide sequence: TGTGCCAGCAAACTGGGAAACACCATATATTTT. The chain carries TRBV27 and TRBJ1-3; D unresolved. Germline V gives CDR1 MNHEY, CDR2 SMNVEV (reference sequence). With 7 bases removed from V and 4 bases from J, the gap between germline ends came to 5 bases. The CDR3 covers 11 residues.

This clonotype showed up just a few times. The chain employs TRBV10-3 and TRBJ1-5; no clear D. Per germline, CDR1 ENHRY and CDR2 SYGVKD. This CDR3 contains 15 residues. V lost 8 bases, J lost 2 bases, and 16 bases lay in between. The CDR3 loop is CAIASAGNGNQPQHF. CDR3 nucleotide sequence: TGTGCCATCGCCTCGGCGGGGAATGGCAATCAGCCCCAGCATTTT.

This clonotype has more than one count but fewer than ten. The chain employs TRBV9 and TRBJ2-1; 7 nucleotides agree with TRBD1. V lost 6 bases to trimming and J lost 2 bases; unmatched junction nucleotides: 5. Germline V gives CDR1 SGDLS, CDR2 YYNGEE. The CDR3 runs to 14 residues. The CDR3 protein is CASTRDRAYNEQFF. For the CDR3, the DNA is TGTGCCAGCACGAGAGACAGGGCCTACAATGAGCAGTTCTTC.

The chain employs TRBV6-6 and TRBJ1-2; D ambiguous. The CDR3 loop spans 12 amino acids. Deletions cut 5 bases from V and 3 bases from J, with 7 bases between. Looked up from germline, CDR1 is MNHNY and CDR2 is SVGAGI (reference sequence). Here the CDR3 DNA reads TGTGCCAGCAGTCCGACCGACTATGGCTACACCTTC. Translating it yields CASSPTDYGYTF.

The chain is built from TRBV27 and TRBJ2-7, with D uncertain. Trimming took 7 bases from V and 2 from J, leaving 6 bases between them. CDR1 and CDR2 from the germline V gene are MNHEY and SMNVEV (reference sequence). This CDR3 region has 11 residues. DNA for the CDR3: TGTGCCAGCACCTCCACCTACGAGCAGTACTTC. Protein: CASTSTYEQYF.

This clonotype was found once. This chain joins TRBV7-3 and TRBJ1-1; TRBD1 agrees at 8 bases. The CDR3 consists of 14 residues. After removal of 0 bases from V and 7 bases from J, the junction contained 4 bases not matched to a gene. Germline CDR1 and CDR2: SGHTA and FQGTGA. The CDR3 nucleotides are TGTGCCAGCAGCTTAACGAGGACAGGGAATGAAGCTTTCTTT. It encodes CASSLTRTGNEAFF.

The V gene is TRBV20-1, the J gene TRBJ1-6, with TRBD1 matching over 7 bases. V shed 1 base, J shed 5 bases, and the junction held 5 bases outside the gene matches. From germline, CDR1 is DFQATT and CDR2 SNEGSKA (reference sequence). There are 15 residues in the CDR3. The CDR3 coding sequence is TGCAGTGCTAGAGGCAGGGGACAGAATAATTCACCCCTCCACTTT. Its protein is CSARGRGQNNSPLHF.